Below, 9 T cell receptor beta chains from the same sample are listed, as sequenced in a study of breast tumors, draining lymph nodes, adjacent tissues. TCRdb reanalysed the multiplex PCR reads using MiXCR and keeps one entry per CDR3 protein. This sample has 150,000 to 200,000 distinct CDR3 sequences; around 33% occur once, and the top ten carry roughly 3.8%. Samples came from axillary lymph nodes draining the breast cancer. Sequencing was done on a sample of axillary lymph node tissue. These receptors all come from a female donor with breast cancer. Some clones in this sample may be carry-over from other donors' samples.

This clonotype was counted ten times or more. The chain recombines TRBV4-3 with TRBJ2-7, with 9 bases aligning to TRBD1. Trimming took 0 bases from V and 3 from J; bases not matched to a gene: 6. Germline assignment: CDR1 LGHNA and CDR2 YSLEER. CDR3 length: 16 amino acids. The CDR3 region has the DNA TGCGCCAGCAGCCAAGATATGACAGGGGGTTTCTACGAGCAGTACTTC. It codes for CASSQDMTGGFYEQYF.

On this clonotype: This clone may be a read error of a much larger clone one base away. The gene calls are TRBV5-4 and TRBJ2-1; no clear D gene. CDR1 and CDR2 from the germline V gene are SGHNT and YYREEE (reference sequence). The CDR3 is 13 residues long. Trimming removed 2 bases from V and 6 bases from J, with 9 bases in between. DNA of the CDR3: TGTGCCAGCAGCTTTAACTGGCCCAATGAGCAGTTCTTC. This translates into CASSFNWPNEQFF.

This clonotype was seen only a few times. In DNA form, the CDR3 reads TGTGCCAGCAGCACTTCCGGGACTAGCACCTGCGAGCAGTACTTC. Amino acids: CASSTSGTSTCEQYF. The rearrangement joins TRBV27 to TRBJ2-7, with 9 bases matching TRBD2. The CDR3 runs to 15 residues. From germline, CDR1 is MNHEY and CDR2 SMNVEV (reference sequence). V was clipped by 6 bases and J by 6 bases; unmatched bases: 12.

The table lists this clonotype with many counts. The chain has TRBV13 and TRBJ2-7; no clear D. Trimming cost V 2 bases and J 2 bases, with 10 bases left between them. There are 14 residues in the CDR3. CDR1 and CDR2 (germline): PRHDT, FYEKMQ (reference sequence). Here the CDR3 DNA reads TGTGCCAGCAGCTTAAAAAGGCCCCCCTACGAGCAGTACTTC. It translates to CASSLKRPPYEQYF.

Points on this clonotype: It may be a read error: a sequence one base away is much more abundant. The genes are TRBV3-1 and TRBJ1-5, with a possible D match to TRBD1 (6 bases). The CDR3 length is 17 residues. CDR1 LGHDT and CDR2 YNNKEL come from the germline V gene (reference sequence). The CDR3 protein is CASSPPQPGARNQPRHF. DNA of the CDR3: TGTGCCAGCAGCCCTCCACAACCAGGGGCACGCAATCAGCCCCGGCATTTT.

This chain connects TRBV5-1 to TRBJ1-5, with a possible D match to TRBD1 (6 bases). V lost 2 bases and J 5 bases, leaving 11 bases between the germline ends. This CDR3 spans 14 amino acids. Germline V lookup: CDR1 SGHRS, CDR2 YFSETQ. In nucleotides, the CDR3 is TGCGCCAGCAGCTTACAGGAGGGGGATCAGCCCCAGCATTTT. It specifies CASSLQEGDQPQHF.

This clonotype was recorded many times. The rearrangement links TRBV15 to TRBJ2-4; 8 bases fit TRBD2. V gave up 1 base and J gave up 8 bases; unmatched junction bases: 16. This CDR3 has 18 amino acids. Germline V gene sequence: CDR1 LNHNV, CDR2 YYDKDF (reference sequence). The CDR3 protein is CATSRGVQRESLVDIQYF. In nucleotides, the CDR3 is TGTGCCACCAGCAGAGGGGTCCAGCGGGAGTCCCTGGTGGACATTCAGTACTTC.

This clonotype was counted at least ten times. A much bigger clone sits one base away, suggesting this may be a read error. The rearrangement uses TRBV20-1 and TRBJ2-5; a weak D match, TRBD1 (6 bases). Trimming pared 0 bases from V and 7 bases from J, leaving 15 bases between. This CDR3 has 14 residues. CDR1 and CDR2 from the germline V gene are DFQATT and SNEGSKA (reference sequence). The chain's CDR3 is CSARERGVGATQYF. The CDR3 nucleotides are TGCAGTGCTAGAGAGAGGGGAGTGGGGGCGACCCAGTACTTC.

This clonotype was found many times. CDR3 amino acids: CASSSGRYNEQFF. As DNA, the CDR3 is TGTGCCAGCAGTTCGGGACGGTACAATGAGCAGTTCTTC. V usage is TRBV12-3 or TRBV12-4 and J usage is TRBJ2-1; D could derive from TRBD1 or TRBD2 (5 bases each). Trimming cost V 4 bases and J 4 bases, with 8 bases left between them. This CDR3 comprises 13 residues.